This TCR beta chain derives from a study of T cell responses to AZD1222 COVID-19 vaccine. Whole-study findings and limits: The donor cohort was predominantly white British with a female majority, and clonal diversity may have been underestimated.

Generated by immunoSEQ multiplex PCR, the TCRdb table keeps only in-frame clones and is missing some. The table has over 150,000 clones, around nine tenths seen once; the top ten hold approximately 1%. Points on this clone: The antigen remains unidentified.

Pooling of second doses given at about 4 or about 12 weeks was done. Germline CDR1 LNHDA, CDR2 SQIVND (reference sequence). There are 15 residues in the CDR3. V was clipped by 5 bases and J by 7 bases; unmatched bases: 10. J is TRBJ2-3 and V is TRBV19; 9 positions agree with TRBD2. Source: peripheral blood, taken 28 days after the second AZD1222 dose. This clonotype originated in an adult who received the AZD1222 COVID-19 vaccine. The CDR3 DNA sequence: TGTGCCAGTAGTTGGCGCGGGGGGGCCTTGAATACGCAGTATTTT. Residues: CASSWRGGALNTQYF.